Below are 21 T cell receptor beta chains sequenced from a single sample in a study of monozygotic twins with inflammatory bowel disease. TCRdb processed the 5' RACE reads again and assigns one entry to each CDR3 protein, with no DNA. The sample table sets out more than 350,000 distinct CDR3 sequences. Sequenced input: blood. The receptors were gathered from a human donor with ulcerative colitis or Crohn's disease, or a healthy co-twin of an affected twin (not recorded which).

The CDR3 loop reads CASSYSSSAGGYYGYTF. The chain carries TRBV6-5 and TRBJ1-2; TCRdb indicates TRBD1, and absent DNA this call remains unverified. This CDR3 spans 17 amino acids. CDR1 MNHEY and CDR2 SVGAGI come from the germline V gene.

The CDR3: CASSRGGTSGNTEAFF. This rearrangement joins TRBV5-1 to TRBJ1-1. The CDR3 runs 16 residues. Germline V gene lookup returns CDR1 SGHRS and CDR2 YFSETQ.

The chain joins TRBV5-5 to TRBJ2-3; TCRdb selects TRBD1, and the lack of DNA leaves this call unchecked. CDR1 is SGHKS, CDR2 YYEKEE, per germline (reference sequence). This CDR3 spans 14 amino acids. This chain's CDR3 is CASSVGPLPDTQYF.

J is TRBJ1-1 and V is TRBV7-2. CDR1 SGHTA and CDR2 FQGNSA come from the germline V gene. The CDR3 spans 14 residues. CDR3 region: CASTRGLQNTEAFF.

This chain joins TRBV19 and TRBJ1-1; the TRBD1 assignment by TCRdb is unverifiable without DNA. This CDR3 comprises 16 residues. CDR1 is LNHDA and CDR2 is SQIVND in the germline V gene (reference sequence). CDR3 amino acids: CASRPDRGQRNTEAFF. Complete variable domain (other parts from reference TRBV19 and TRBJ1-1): DGGITQSPKYLFRKEGQNVTLSCEQNLNHDAMYWYRQDPGQGLRLIYYSQIVNDFQKGDIAEGYSVSREKKESFPLTVTSAQKNPTAFYLCASRPDRGQRNTEAFFGQGTRLTVV.

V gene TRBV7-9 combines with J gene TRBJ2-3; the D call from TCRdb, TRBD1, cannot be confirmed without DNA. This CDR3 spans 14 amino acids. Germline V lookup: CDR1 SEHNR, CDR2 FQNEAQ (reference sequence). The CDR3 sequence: CASSSQGLRDTQYF.

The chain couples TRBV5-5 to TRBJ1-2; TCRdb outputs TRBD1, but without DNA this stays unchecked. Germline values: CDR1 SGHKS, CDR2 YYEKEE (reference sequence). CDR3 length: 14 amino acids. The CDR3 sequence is CASSLDRPGEGYTF.

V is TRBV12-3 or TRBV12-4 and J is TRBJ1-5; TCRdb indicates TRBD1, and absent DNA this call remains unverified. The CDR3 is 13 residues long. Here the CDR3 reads CASSSAPDQPQHF.

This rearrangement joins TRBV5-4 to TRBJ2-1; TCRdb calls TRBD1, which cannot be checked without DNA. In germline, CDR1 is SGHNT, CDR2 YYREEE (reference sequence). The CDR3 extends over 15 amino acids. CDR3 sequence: CASSPRAGATNEQFF.

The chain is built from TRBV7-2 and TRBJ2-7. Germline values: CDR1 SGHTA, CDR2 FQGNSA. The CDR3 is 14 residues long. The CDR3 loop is CASEARDGLYEQYF. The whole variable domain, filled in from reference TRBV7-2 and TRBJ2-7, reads GAGVSQSPSNKVTEKGKDVELRCDPISGHTALYWYRQSLGQGLEFLIYFQGNSAPDKSGLPSDRFSAERTGGSVSTLTIQRTQQEDSAVYLCASEARDGLYEQYFGPGTRLTVT.

CDR3 amino acids: CASSQGEGWNEAFF. The V call is TRBV3-1, the J call TRBJ1-1. The CDR3 sequence is 14 residues long. Germline V gene sequence: CDR1 LGHDT, CDR2 YNNKEL (reference sequence).

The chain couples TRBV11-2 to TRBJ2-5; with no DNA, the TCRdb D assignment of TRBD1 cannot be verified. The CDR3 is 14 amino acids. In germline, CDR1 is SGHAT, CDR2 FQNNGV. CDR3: CASSHPTGAKTQYF.

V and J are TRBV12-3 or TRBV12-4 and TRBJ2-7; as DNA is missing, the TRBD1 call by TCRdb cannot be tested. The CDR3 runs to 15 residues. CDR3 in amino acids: CASSRAGALANGQYF.

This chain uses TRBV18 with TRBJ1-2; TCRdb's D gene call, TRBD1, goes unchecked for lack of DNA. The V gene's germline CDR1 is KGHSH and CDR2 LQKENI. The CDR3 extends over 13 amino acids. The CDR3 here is CASSPYPVQNYTF.

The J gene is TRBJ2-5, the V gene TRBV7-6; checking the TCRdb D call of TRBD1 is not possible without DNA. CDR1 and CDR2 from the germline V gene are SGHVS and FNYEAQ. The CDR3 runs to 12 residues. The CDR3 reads CASSAQGKTQYF.

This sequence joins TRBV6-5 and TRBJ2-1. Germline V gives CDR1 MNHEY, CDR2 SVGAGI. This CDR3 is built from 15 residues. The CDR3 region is CASSYSKGGASEQFF.

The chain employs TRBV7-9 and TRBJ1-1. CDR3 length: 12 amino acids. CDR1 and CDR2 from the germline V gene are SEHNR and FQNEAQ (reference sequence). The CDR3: CASSLGRGGAFF.

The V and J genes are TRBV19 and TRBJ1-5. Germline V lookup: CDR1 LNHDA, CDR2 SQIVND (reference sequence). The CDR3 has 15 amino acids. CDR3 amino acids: CASSITHYSNQPQHF.

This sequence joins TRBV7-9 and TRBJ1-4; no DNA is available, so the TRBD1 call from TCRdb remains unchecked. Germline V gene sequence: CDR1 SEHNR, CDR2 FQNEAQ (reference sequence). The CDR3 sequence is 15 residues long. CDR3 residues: CASSQEGAGDEKLFF.

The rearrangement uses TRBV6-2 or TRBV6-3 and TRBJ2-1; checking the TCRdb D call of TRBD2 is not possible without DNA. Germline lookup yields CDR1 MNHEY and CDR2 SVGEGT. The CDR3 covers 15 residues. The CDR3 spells CASSTSGRAGNEQFF.

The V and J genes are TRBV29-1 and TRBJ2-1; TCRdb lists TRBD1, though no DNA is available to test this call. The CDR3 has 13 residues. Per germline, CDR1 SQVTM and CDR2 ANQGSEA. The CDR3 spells CSVTQGRNNEQFF.